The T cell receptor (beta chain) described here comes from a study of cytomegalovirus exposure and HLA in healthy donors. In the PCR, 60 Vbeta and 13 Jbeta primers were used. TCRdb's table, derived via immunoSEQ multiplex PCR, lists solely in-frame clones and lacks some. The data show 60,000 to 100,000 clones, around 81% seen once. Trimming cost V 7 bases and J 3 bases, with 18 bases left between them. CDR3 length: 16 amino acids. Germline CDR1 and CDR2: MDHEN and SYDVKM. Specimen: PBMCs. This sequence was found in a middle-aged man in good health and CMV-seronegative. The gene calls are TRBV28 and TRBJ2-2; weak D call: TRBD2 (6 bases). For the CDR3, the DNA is TGTGCCAGCACCCAGTTCAGGAGGGTTGACACCGGGGAGCTGTTTTTT. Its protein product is CASTQFRRVDTGELFF.